Described below is a single T cell receptor beta chain sequence and its context. The specificity of this receptor is unknown. Per-nucleotide qualities are absent, and no much larger clonotype sits a single base away. High-throughput TCR beta sequencing profiled peripheral blood CD8+ and CD4+ T cells from healthy donors, Susac syndrome patients and multiple sclerosis patients. Multiple sclerosis controls were treatment-naive patients with stable or active relapsing-remitting disease fulfilling revised McDonald criteria. Bulk CD8+ and CD4+ T cells were purified by magnetic negative isolation, whereas CD8+ TEMRA cells were enriched by FACS. Blood was collected in EDTA tubes and processed within 24 hours, with PBMCs isolated through density gradient centrifugation. PBMCs intended for TCR sequencing were cryopreserved in liquid nitrogen and were subsequently thawed in a 37 degrees C water bath. The sorted or isolated CD4+, CD8+ and CD8+ TEMRA cells reached a purity of at least 90%.

RNA was extracted with the RNeasy kit and roughly 0.45 to 1 ug was reverse transcribed using random hexamers. TCR beta CDR3 regions were amplified with the immunoSEQ multiplex PCR assay covering 54 Vbeta and 13 Jbeta segments. Bias from PCR amplification was corrected by using a synthetic template baseline for primer optimization and for computational correction. The study's processing was this. Reads were assigned to V, D and J genes according to IMGT and analyzed in immunoSEQ Analyzer, with only productive sequences retained. Clonality was computed as one minus Shannon entropy normalized by log2 of the number of productive unique sequences. Public and private clones were assessed among the 100 most prevalent clones of each patient and control. A clone was defined as Susac-specific if it was absent from the healthy and MS cohorts, from 1052 published viral clones and from other ImmuneACCESS disease sequences. TCRdb passed the public sequencing reads through fastp at Q25 and MiXCR, retaining productive beta sequences. Merged by CDR3 protein, the rows form single entries marked with the most common genes and DNA. TCRdb, not the authors, supplied the V and J calls. This sample is represented by around 270,000 distinct CDR3 sequences; roughly 85% of them were singletons. The ten top clones hold around 0.21% of the sample.

The source of the sample is a study of CD8 T cells in Susac syndrome (dated by TCRdb to the late 2010s). With respect to the entire study: The study used repertoire sequencing to test whether antigen drove CD8+ T cell activation and differentiation in Susac syndrome. CD8+ T cell repertoire clonality was compared between some 13 healthy donors, around 14 Susac syndrome patients and around 15 multiple sclerosis patients. Results the study describes overall, beyond this receptor: The study acknowledged that relatively few individuals were included in the TCR sequencing and HLA analysis.

Measured from the cysteine to the phenylalanine, the CDR3 is 13 residues long. The read is trimmed to its CDR3 DNA, 39 bases read in frame from base 1. CDR1 and CDR2, looked up from the germline V gene (reference sequence), are GTSNPN and SVGIG. V loses 0 bases, J loses 3 bases, and the germline ends lie 7 bases apart. The receptor's source is a human donor with multiple sclerosis. The sample consisted of CD8+ T cells from PBMCs. The V and J segments used are TRBV30 and TRBJ2-3, with the D gene call left open. The encoded CDR3 is CAWSVSSTDTQYF. The DNA sequence reads TGTGCCTGGAGTGTGTCCAGTACAGATACGCAGTATTTT.